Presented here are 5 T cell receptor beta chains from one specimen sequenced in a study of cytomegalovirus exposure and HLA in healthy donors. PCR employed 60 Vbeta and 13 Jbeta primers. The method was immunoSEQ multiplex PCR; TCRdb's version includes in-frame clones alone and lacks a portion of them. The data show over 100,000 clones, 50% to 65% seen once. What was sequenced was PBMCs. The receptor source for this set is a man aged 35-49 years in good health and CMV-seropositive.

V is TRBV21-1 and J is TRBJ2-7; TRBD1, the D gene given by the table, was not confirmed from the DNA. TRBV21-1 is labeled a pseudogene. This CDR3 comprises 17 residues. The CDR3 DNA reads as TGTGCCATCCAACAGGGGGCGTTTAGGACACGACTCTACGAGCAGTACTTC. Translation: CAIQQGAFRTRLYEQYF.

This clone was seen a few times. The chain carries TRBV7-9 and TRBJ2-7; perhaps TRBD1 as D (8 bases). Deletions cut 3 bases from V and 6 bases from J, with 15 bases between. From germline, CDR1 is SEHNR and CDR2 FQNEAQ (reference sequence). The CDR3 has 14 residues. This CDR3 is CASSFSHRGGEQYF. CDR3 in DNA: TGTGCCAGCAGCTTCAGCCACAGGGGGGGCGAGCAGTACTTC.

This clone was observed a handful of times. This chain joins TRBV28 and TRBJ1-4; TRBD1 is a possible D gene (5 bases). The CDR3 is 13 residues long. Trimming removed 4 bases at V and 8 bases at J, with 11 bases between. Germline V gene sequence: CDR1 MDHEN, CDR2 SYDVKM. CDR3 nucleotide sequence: TGTGCCAGCAGTTCCAGGGATGGCGAAAAACTGTTTTTT. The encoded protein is CASSSRDGEKLFF.

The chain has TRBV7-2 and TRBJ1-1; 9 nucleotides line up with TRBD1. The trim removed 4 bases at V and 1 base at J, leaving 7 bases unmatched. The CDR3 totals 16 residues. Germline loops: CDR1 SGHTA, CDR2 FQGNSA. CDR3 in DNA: TGTGCCAGCAGCTGGGGGACAGGGCAGCCGAACACTGAAGCTTTCTTT. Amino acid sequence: CASSWGTGQPNTEAFF.

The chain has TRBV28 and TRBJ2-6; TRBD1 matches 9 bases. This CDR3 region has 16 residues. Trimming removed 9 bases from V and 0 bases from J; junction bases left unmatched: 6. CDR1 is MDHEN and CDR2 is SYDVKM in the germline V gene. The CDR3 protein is CASGDRARSGANVLTF. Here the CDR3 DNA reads TGTGCCAGTGGGGACAGGGCGCGCTCTGGGGCCAACGTCCTGACTTTC.